Detailed here is one T cell receptor (beta chain). The antigen remains unidentified. It was with 60 Vbeta and 13 Jbeta primers that the PCR ran. The table came from immunoSEQ multiplex PCR; TCRdb's copy has only in-frame clones and leaves some out. Found here are roughly 180,000 clones, over 65% of them singletons; the top ten hold around 1.5%. Per germline, CDR1 MNHEY and CDR2 SVGAGI. The CDR3 is made up of 15 amino acids. The data derive from a study of cytomegalovirus exposure and HLA in healthy donors. Overall study: Early release data held 75 million to 90 million unique TCRs from HLA-typed donors.

Whole-study results and caveats: A later analysis appeared to link common viral pathogens to several of the most significant clusters.

The V call is TRBV6-5, the J call TRBJ2-5, with a tentative D call TRBD1 (6 bases). Matching the DNA end better, TRBJ2-7 makes the J call doubtful. The receptor was derived from a man aged 18 to 29 in good health and CMV-seronegative. What was sequenced was PBMCs. CDR3: CASSFLGPGAYEQYF. The DNA of the CDR3 is TGTGCCAGCAGTTTCCTAGGACCAGGGGCCTACGAGCAGTACTTC.